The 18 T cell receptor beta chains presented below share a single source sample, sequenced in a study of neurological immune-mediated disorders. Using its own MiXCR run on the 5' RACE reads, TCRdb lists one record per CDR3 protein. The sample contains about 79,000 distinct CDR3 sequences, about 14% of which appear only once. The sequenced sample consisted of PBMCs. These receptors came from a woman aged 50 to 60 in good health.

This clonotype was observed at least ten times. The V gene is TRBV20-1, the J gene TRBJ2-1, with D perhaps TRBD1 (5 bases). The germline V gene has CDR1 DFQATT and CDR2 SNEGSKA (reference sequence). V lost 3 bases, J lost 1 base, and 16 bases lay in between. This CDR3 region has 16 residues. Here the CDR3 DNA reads TGCAGTGCTAGTCCGCGGCGGCAGGGATCCTACAATGAGCAGTTCTTC. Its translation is CSASPRRQGSYNEQFF.

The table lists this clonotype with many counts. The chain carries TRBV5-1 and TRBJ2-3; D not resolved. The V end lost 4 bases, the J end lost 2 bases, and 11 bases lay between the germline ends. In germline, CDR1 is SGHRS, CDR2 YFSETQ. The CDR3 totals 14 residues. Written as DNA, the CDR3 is TGCGCCAGCAGCGATTACTACTACACAGATACGCAGTATTTT. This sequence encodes CASSDYYYTDTQYF.

CDR3 in DNA: TGTGCCAGCAGCCTCGGACTAGCGGGGGGTTCGACCGGGGAGCTGTTTTTT. Its protein product is CASSLGLAGGSTGELFF. The chain couples TRBV7-2 to TRBJ2-2, with TRBD2 matching 14 bases. In germline, CDR1 is SGHTA, CDR2 FQGNSA. The junction had 7 bases not matched to a gene; V was cut back by 5 bases and J by 5 bases. The CDR3 has 17 residues.

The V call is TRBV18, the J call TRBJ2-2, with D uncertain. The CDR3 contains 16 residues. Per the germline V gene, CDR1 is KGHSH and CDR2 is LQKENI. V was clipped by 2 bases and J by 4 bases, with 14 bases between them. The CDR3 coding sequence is TGTGCCAGCTCACCAGGCTCTTCTACGTTCACCGGGGAGCTGTTTTTT. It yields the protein CASSPGSSTFTGELFF.

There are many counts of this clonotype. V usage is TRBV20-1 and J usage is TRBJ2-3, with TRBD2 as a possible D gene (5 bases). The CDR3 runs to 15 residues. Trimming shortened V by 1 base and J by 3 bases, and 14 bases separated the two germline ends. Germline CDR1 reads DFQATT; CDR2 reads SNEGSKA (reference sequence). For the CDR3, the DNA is TGCAGTGCTAGAGGAGGGTCTTCTGGGACAGATACGCAGTATTTT. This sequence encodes CSARGGSSGTDTQYF.

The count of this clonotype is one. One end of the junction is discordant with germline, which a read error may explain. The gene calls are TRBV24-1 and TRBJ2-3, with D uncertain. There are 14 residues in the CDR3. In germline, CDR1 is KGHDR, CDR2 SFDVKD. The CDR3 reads CVTSQEVPTDTQYF. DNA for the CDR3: TGTGTCACCAGTCAAGAAGTTCCCACAGATACGCAGTATTTT.

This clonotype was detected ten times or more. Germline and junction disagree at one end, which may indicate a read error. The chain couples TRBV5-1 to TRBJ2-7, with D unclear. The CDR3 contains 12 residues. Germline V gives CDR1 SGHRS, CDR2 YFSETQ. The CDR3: CASSLGGYEQYF. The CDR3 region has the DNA TGTGCCAGCAGTTTAGGTGGGTACGAGCAGTACTTC.

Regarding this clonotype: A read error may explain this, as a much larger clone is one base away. The CDR3 coding sequence is TGTTCCAGCAGTTTGGGAGGGCGGACTGAAGCTTTCTTT. The encoded protein is CSSSLGGRTEAFF. The chain employs TRBV12-3 or TRBV12-4 and TRBJ1-1; D gene uncertain. The CDR3 sequence is 13 residues long.

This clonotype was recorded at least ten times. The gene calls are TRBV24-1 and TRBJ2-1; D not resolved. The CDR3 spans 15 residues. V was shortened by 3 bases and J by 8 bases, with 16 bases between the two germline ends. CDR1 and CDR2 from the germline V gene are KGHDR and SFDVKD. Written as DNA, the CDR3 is TGTGCCACCAGTGATCTATTAGCTACAAAGGATGAGCAGTTCTTC. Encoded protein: CATSDLLATKDEQFF.

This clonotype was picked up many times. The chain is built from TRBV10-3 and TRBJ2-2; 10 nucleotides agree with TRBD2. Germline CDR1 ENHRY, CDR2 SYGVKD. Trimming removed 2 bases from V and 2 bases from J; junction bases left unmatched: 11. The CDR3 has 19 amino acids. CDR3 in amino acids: CAISEALRLAGDNTGELFF. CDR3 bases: TGTGCCATCAGTGAGGCCCTTCGGCTAGCGGGGGATAACACCGGGGAGCTGTTTTTT.

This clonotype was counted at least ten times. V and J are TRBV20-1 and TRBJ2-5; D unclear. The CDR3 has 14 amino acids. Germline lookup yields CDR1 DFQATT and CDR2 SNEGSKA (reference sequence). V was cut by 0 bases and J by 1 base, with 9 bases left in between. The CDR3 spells CSARDRITQETQYF. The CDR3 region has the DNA TGCAGTGCTAGAGATCGGATAACCCAAGAGACCCAGTACTTC.

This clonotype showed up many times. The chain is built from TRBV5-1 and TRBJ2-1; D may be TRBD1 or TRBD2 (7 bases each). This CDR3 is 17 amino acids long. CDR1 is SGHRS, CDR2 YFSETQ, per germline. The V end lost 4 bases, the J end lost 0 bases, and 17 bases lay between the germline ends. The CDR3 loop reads CASSPGGQLLSYNEQFF. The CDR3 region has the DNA TGCGCCAGCAGCCCGGGGGGACAGCTTCTCTCCTACAATGAGCAGTTCTTC.

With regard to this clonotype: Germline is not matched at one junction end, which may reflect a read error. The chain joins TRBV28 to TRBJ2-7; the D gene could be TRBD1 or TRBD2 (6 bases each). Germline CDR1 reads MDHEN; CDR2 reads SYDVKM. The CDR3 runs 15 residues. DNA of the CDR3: TGTGCCAGCATTCAGATAGGGGGGACAAGCTACGAACAGTACTTC. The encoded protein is CASIQIGGTSYEQYF.

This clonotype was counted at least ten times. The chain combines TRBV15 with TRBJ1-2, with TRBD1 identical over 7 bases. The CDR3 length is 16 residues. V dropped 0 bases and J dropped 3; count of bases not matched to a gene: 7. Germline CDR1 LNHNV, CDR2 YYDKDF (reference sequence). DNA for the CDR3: TGTGCCACCAGCAGAGATAAAAGGGGGCGCGACTATGGCTACACCTTC. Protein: CATSRDKRGRDYGYTF.

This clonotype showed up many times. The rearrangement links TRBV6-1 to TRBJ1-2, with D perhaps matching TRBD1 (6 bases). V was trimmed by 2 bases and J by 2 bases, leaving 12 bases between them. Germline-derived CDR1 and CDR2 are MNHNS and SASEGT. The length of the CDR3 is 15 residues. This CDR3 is CASSEYRQGNYGYTF. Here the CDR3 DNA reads TGTGCCAGCAGTGAATATCGGCAGGGGAACTATGGCTACACCTTC.

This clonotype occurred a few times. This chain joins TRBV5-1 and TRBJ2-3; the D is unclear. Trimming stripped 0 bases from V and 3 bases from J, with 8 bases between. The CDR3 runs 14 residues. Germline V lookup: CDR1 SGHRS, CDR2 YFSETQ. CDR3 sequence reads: CASSLDRLTDTQYF. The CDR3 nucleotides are TGCGCCAGCAGCTTGGATAGGCTAACAGATACGCAGTATTTT.

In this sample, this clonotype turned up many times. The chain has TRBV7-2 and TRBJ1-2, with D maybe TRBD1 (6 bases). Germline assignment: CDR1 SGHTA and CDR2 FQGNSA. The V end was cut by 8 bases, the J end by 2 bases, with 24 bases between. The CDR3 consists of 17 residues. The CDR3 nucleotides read TGTGCCAGCCGACGAGGGGGGCTTTGGGTTGAAAACTATGGCTACACCTTC. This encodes CASRRGGLWVENYGYTF.

The CDR3 spells CASSYRELNSPLHF. In nucleotides, the CDR3 is TGTGCCAGCAGTTACAGGGAACTCAATTCACCCCTCCACTTT. J is TRBJ1-6 and V is TRBV27, with D possibly matching TRBD1 (6 bases). CDR1 and CDR2 from the germline V gene are MNHEY and SMNVEV (reference sequence). Deletions cut 4 bases from V and 7 bases from J, with 11 bases between. This CDR3 region has 14 residues.